This T cell receptor beta chain came from a study of identical twins. CDR1 and CDR2 (germline): MNHEY, SVGAGI. There are 12 residues in the CDR3. The germline V and J ends were trimmed by 2 bases and 7 bases, with 7 bases remaining between them. MiXCR, applied by TCRdb to the 5' RACE reads, yields one record per CDR3 protein. The sample contains around 230,000 distinct CDR3 sequences, approximately 5.9% of which appear only once. This clonotype came up a few times. This sample was shared with a second study, whose subject was T cells expressing NK-cell markers.

The sequence came from a woman in her late teens or twenties in good health. The genes are TRBV6-5 and TRBJ2-3; D ambiguous. Sequenced: CD8+ T cells sorted from blood. CDR3 DNA sequence: TGTGCCAGCAGTTACAATGATTATACGCAGTATTTT. Protein: CASSYNDYTQYF.